This T cell receptor beta chain emerged from a study of T-cell memory formation after mild COVID-19. Study-level points and caveats: Whether second-wave clones peaking at day 37 were SARS-CoV-2 specific went unconfirmed. Contracting CD8+ clones were enriched in EMRA, CD4+ mainly in CM and EM. A balance of CD4 and CD8 characterized clones contracting day 15 to 85, whereas later expanders leaned CD4+.

Notes on this clonotype: The antigen is undetermined.

TCRalpha and TCRbeta libraries used 5'RACE with constant-segment primers and UMIs. TCRdb reanalysed the 5' RACE reads using MiXCR and keeps one entry per CDR3 protein. Among around 510,000 distinct CDR3 sequences listed, approximately 21% were seen once. V shed 1 base, J shed 0 bases, and the junction held 5 bases outside the gene matches. CDR1 and CDR2 from the germline V gene are KGHSH and LQKENI. CDR3 length: 16 amino acids. The J gene is TRBJ1-1, the V gene TRBV18; the match to TRBD1 covers 7 bases. What was sequenced was PBMCs or a T cell subset sorted from them (not recorded which). This receptor was identified in an adult woman who had mild COVID-19 (a few samples of this study predate the infection). Cell type and time point are not known. The CDR3 here is CASSPQGQNMNTEAFF. The DNA of the CDR3 is TGTGCCAGCTCACCACAGGGACAGAACATGAACACTGAAGCTTTCTTT.